This entry lists 11 T cell receptor beta chains sequenced from one sample in a study of cytotoxic CD8 clonotypes in ibrutinib-treated CLL. Only in-frame clones appear in the TCRdb table, and some are missing; sequencing was by immunoSEQ multiplex PCR. The table includes fewer than 50,000 clones, around half detected once. The specimen comprised PBMCs, sampled after 12 months of ibrutinib treatment. Source of these receptors: a human donor with chronic lymphocytic leukemia.

This clone was observed a handful of times. The chain links TRBV9 to TRBJ1-2; 7 bases match TRBD1. Germline V lookup: CDR1 SGDLS, CDR2 YYNGEE. The V and J ends lost 6 bases and 8 bases, in that order; junction bases with no gene match: 10. CDR3 size: 13 residues. The CDR3 DNA sequence: TGTGCCAGCAACAGGGGACAGCTCGAAGGCTACACCTTC. Translation gives CASNRGQLEGYTF. Variable domain in full (rest from reference TRBV9 and TRBJ1-2): DSGVTQTPKHLITATGQRVTLRCSPRSGDLSVYWYQQSLDQGLQFLIQYYNGEERAKGNILERFSAQQFPDLHSELNLSSLELGDSALYFCASNRGQLEGYTFGSGTRLTVV.

This clone has more than one count but fewer than ten. Compared with germline, one end of the junction differs, possibly owing to a read error. The chain combines TRBV7-9 with TRBJ2-7, with D possibly being TRBD2 (6 bases). The CDR3 contains 14 residues. The germline gives CDR1 SEHNR, CDR2 FQNEAQ (reference sequence). The CDR3 region has the DNA TGTGCCAGCAGCCCCGGGAGAACCTCCCACGAGCAGTACTTC. Amino acid sequence: CASSPGRTSHEQYF.

The chain couples TRBV18 to TRBJ1-3; D ambiguous. Germline values: CDR1 KGHSH, CDR2 LQKENI. Deletions cut 2 bases from V and 2 bases from J, with 7 bases between. The length of the CDR3 is 14 residues. The DNA for the CDR3 is TGTGCCAGCTCACCAGAAAGGGCTGGAAACACCATATATTTT. This translates into CASSPERAGNTIYF.

There are a few counts of this clone. The chain links TRBV27 to TRBJ1-2, with no clear D. Germline V gives CDR1 MNHEY, CDR2 SMNVEV (reference sequence). This CDR3 contains 16 residues. The V and J ends lost 5 bases and 0 bases respectively, with 16 bases between them. The CDR3 protein is CASSPHHTRTNYGYTF. The CDR3, as DNA: TGTGCCAGCAGTCCCCACCATACCCGGACTAACTATGGCTACACCTTC.

This clone has only a few counts. J is TRBJ2-5 and V is TRBV7-6; 8 positions match TRBD1. CDR1 and CDR2 (germline): SGHVS, FNYEAQ. V lost 6 bases to trimming and J lost 5 bases; unmatched junction nucleotides: 11. The CDR3 is 15 amino acids. The CDR3 sequence: CASSLRTGGGETQYF. DNA for the CDR3: TGTGCCAGCAGTTTACGCACAGGGGGTGGGGAGACCCAGTACTTC.

This rearrangement joins TRBV5-1 to TRBJ2-5, with 11 bases aligning to TRBD2. This CDR3 spans 18 amino acids. Germline loops: CDR1 SGHRS, CDR2 YFSETQ. J was trimmed by 5 bases and V by 0 bases; bases with no gene match: 12. CDR3 sequence: CASSLGVLAGDYAETQYF. In DNA, the CDR3 is TGCGCCAGCAGCTTGGGTGTACTAGCGGGAGATTATGCGGAGACCCAGTACTTC. Filled out from reference TRBV5-1 and TRBJ2-5, the complete variable domain reads KAGVTQTPRYLIKTRGQQVTLSCSPISGHRSVSWYQQTPGQGLQFLFEYFSETQRNKGNFPGRFSGRQFSNSRSEMNVSTLELGDSALYLCASSLGVLAGDYAETQYFGPGTRLLVL.

This clone has more than one count but fewer than ten. The chain combines TRBV7-9 with TRBJ1-2; 9 bases agree with TRBD1. This CDR3 region has 15 residues. With 6 bases clipped from V and 5 bases from J, the junction kept 10 bases outside the gene matches. Germline-derived CDR1 and CDR2 are SEHNR and FQNEAQ (reference sequence). CDR3 in DNA: TGTGCCAGCAGTCTCCCGACAGGGGGTTATTATGGCTACACCTTC. This gives the protein CASSLPTGGYYGYTF.

This chain uses TRBV13 with TRBJ2-3, with a possible D match to TRBD2 (7 bases). This CDR3 spans 15 amino acids. The V end lost 4 bases, the J end lost 0 bases, and 11 bases lay between the germline ends. The V gene's germline CDR1 is PRHDT and CDR2 FYEKMQ (reference sequence). CDR3 protein: CASSSGGYSTDTQYF. Here the CDR3 DNA reads TGTGCCAGCAGCTCGGGGGGCTATAGCACAGATACGCAGTATTTT.

The chain couples TRBV28 to TRBJ2-6, with D uncertain. V was trimmed by 5 bases and J by 0 bases, leaving 8 bases between them. Germline V CDR1 and CDR2: MDHEN, SYDVKM. The CDR3 is 15 amino acids. The DNA of the CDR3 is TGTGCCAGCAGTCTCGGTGACTCTGGGGCCAACGTCCTGACTTTC. Residues: CASSLGDSGANVLTF.

This clone appeared once. The CDR3 is CASIEHRSYEQYF. The CDR3 nucleotides are TGTGCCAGCATCGAGCATCGCTCCTACGAGCAGTACTTC. The genes are TRBV9 and TRBJ2-7; D unclear. The CDR3 extends over 13 amino acids. The ends were cut back, 6 bases at V and 0 bases at J, with 10 bases in the middle. Germline loops: CDR1 SGDLS, CDR2 YYNGEE.

This rearrangement joins TRBV5-1 to TRBJ2-1; D may be TRBD1 (6 bases). CDR3 size: 16 residues. The germline V gene has CDR1 SGHRS and CDR2 YFSETQ. Deletions cut 4 bases from V and 0 bases from J, with 14 bases between. In nucleotides, the CDR3 is TGCGCCAGCAGCCCACGGACAGTTAGCTCCTACAATGAGCAGTTCTTC. Residues: CASSPRTVSSYNEQFF.